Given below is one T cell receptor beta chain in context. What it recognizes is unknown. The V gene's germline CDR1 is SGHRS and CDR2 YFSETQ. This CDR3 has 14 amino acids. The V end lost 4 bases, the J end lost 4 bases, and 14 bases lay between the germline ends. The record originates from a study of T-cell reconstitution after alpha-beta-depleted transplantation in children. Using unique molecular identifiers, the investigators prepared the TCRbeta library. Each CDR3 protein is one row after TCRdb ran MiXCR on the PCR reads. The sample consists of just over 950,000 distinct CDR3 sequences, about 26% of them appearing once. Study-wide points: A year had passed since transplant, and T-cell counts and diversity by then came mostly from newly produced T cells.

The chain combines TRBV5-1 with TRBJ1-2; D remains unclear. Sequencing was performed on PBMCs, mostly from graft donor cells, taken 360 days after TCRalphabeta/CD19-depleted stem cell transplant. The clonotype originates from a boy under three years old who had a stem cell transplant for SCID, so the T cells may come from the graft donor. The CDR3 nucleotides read TGCGCCAGCAGCGCCGCGGGTCTCTTCTATGGCTACACCTTC. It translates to CASSAAGLFYGYTF.